Below, 26 T cell receptor beta chains from the same sample are listed, as sequenced in a study of tumor-infiltrating lymphocytes in primary liver carcinoma. The template, approximately 500 ng total RNA, yielded TCR beta cDNA made with a constant-region primer. Three rounds of nested multiplex PCR with slightly modified ARM-PCR produced TCR beta libraries. TRBV1-TRBV30 forward primers paired with a C-beta reverse primer drove the first two PCR rounds, about 10 cycles each. One entry per CDR3 protein results from TCRdb running MiXCR on the multiplex PCR reads. Found here are 55,000 or so distinct CDR3 sequences, around 64% of them singletons; the top ten hold 57%. From unsorted bulk tissue weighing roughly 17-31 mg, DNA and RNA were co-extracted. The sample taken for sequencing was liver tumor tissue from sampling region 2. Sample subset: tumor region T2, inferior pole. The receptor set was obtained from a man aged 35 to 55 with primary liver carcinoma and hepatitis B virus infection.

With respect to this clonotype: One junction end disagrees with the germline gene, perhaps due to a read error. This sequence joins TRBV6-2 or TRBV6-3 and TRBJ2-2; possibly TRBD2 for D (5 bases). Per germline, CDR1 MNHEY and CDR2 SVGEGT. This CDR3 contains 14 residues. The CDR3 here is CSNSYSGSPGELIF. The DNA of the CDR3 is TGTTCCAACAGTTACTCGGGGTCCCCCGGGGAGCTGATTTTT.

V usage is TRBV6-9 and J usage is TRBJ2-1; 8 nucleotides align to TRBD2. Germline V gene sequence: CDR1 MNHGY, CDR2 SVAAGI. The CDR3 consists of 24 residues. With V trimmed by 6 bases and J by 1 base, 32 bases remained unmatched. The CDR3 DNA follows: TGTGCCAGCAGCACCAACCGTCCAAAAAGGACTAGCAGGAGGGCTCAAAGTTCCTACAATGAGCAGTTCTTC. Residues: CASSTNRPKRTSRRAQSSYNEQFF.

As concerns this clonotype: One base away lies a much larger clone, so this may be a sequencing read error. The chain is built from TRBV30 and TRBJ2-3, with D tentatively TRBD2 (5 bases). There are 12 residues in the CDR3. Between the trimmed V and J ends, which lost 2 bases and 4 bases, there was a span of 7 bases. The germline V gene encodes CDR1 GTSNPN and CDR2 SVGIG (reference sequence). Here the CDR3 reads CAWSILADTQYF. CDR3 sequence (DNA): TGTGCCTGGAGTATACTAGCAGATACGCAGTATTTT.

The table lists this clonotype with a count of one. Relative to the germline gene, one junction end is altered; a read error may explain this. The rearrangement uses TRBV5-6 and TRBJ2-3; D ambiguous. Germline V lookup: CDR1 SGHDT, CDR2 YYEEEE. The CDR3 consists of 15 residues. CDR3 coding DNA: TGTGCCAGGAGCTTGGGGTCTGTGAGCATAGATACGCAGTATTTT. This gives the protein CARSLGSVSIDTQYF.

Note on this clonotype: The junction does not match germline at one end; this may be a read error. This rearrangement joins TRBV5-1 to TRBJ1-1; 8 bases are a match to TRBD1. The germline V gene encodes CDR1 SGHRS and CDR2 YFSETQ. This CDR3 comprises 12 residues. CDR3 in amino acids: CASSFGQGEALF. The CDR3 coding sequence is TGCGCCAGCAGCTTTGGACAGGGTGAAGCTCTCTTT.

Regarding this clonotype: Compared with germline, one end of the junction differs, possibly owing to a read error. V usage is TRBV11-2 and J usage is TRBJ2-2; weak D call: TRBD2 (6 bases). This CDR3 contains 15 residues. The V gene's germline CDR1 is SGHAT and CDR2 FQNNGV. The CDR3 DNA sequence: TGTGCCAGCAGATTTGCGGGATCGAACGCCGGGCAGCTGTTTTTT. It codes for CASRFAGSNAGQLFF.

In the case of this clonotype: A single base separates this from a much larger clone, so it may be a read error. The chain combines TRBV30 with TRBJ2-3; D perhaps matches TRBD1 (5 bases). This CDR3 comprises 13 residues. V was cut by 3 bases and J by 6 bases, with 13 bases left in between. CDR1 GTSNPN and CDR2 SVGIG come from the germline V gene (reference sequence). The CDR3 coding sequence is TGTGCCTGGAGGGGGCTTGCCACCGATACGCAGTATTTT. Amino acid sequence: CAWRGLATDTQYF.

There are many counts of this clonotype. This CDR3 reads CASSLGGSRDRYQPQHF. Here the CDR3 DNA reads TGTGCCAGCAGTTTAGGGGGAAGCCGGGACCGATATCAGCCCCAGCATTTT. This chain connects TRBV28 to TRBJ1-5; D is perhaps TRBD1 (5 bases). V lost 2 bases and J 5 bases, leaving 19 bases between the germline ends. In germline, CDR1 is MDHEN, CDR2 SYDVKM. The CDR3 loop spans 17 amino acids.

In the case of this clonotype: An end of the junction differs from the germline gene, which may be a read error. The DNA of the CDR3 is TGTGCCTGCAGCGAGTTCTACGAGCTGTACTTC. As protein: CACSEFYELYF. The V gene is TRBV6-2 or TRBV6-3, the J gene TRBJ2-7; D is unresolved. The CDR3 extends over 11 amino acids. Germline loops: CDR1 MNHEY, CDR2 SVGEGT.

As to this clonotype: This may be a read error, as it is one base from a much larger clone. The rearrangement uses TRBV4-2 and TRBJ2-1; TRBD2 might be the D (6 bases). V dropped 2 bases and J dropped 8 bases, with 10 bases sitting between them. Per the germline V gene, CDR1 is LGHNA and CDR2 is YNFKEQ. The CDR3 runs to 13 residues. The DNA for the CDR3 is TGTGCCAGCAGCCAATATTGGGGGGATGAGCAGTTCTTC. Its protein is CASSQYWGDEQFF.

This clonotype was recorded only once. One junction end does not reproduce the germline sequence, and a read error may be involved. The chain uses TRBV11-2 and TRBJ2-3; a possible D gene is TRBD1 (5 bases). Germline assignment: CDR1 SGHAT and CDR2 FQNNGV. There are 18 residues in the CDR3. In nucleotides, the CDR3 is TGCGCCAGCAGCCAGACCATTGCCCTAGGGGAAGCCACCGATACGCAGTATTTT. Its protein product is CASSQTIALGEATDTQYF.

The V call is TRBV11-2, the J call TRBJ2-1, with 7 bases that match TRBD2. V trimming: 6 bases; J trimming: 3 bases; junction bases outside the gene matches: 8. The CDR3 spans 15 residues. Germline V gene sequence: CDR1 SGHAT, CDR2 FQNNGV. The CDR3 is CASRTGTTNYNEQFF. DNA for the CDR3: TGTGCCAGCAGGACCGGGACTACCAACTACAATGAGCAGTTCTTC.

The V call is TRBV6-1, the J call TRBJ2-1; possibly TRBD2 for D (5 bases). V lost 7 bases and J 16 bases, leaving 29 bases between the germline ends. The germline V gene has CDR1 MNHNS and CDR2 SASEGT. The CDR3 runs to 15 residues. Here the CDR3 DNA reads TGTGCCAGCACCCTGGAGGCTAGCAGTTGGACTGGGCACTTCTTC. Translating gives CASTLEASSWTGHFF.

This clonotype appeared once. The chain has TRBV6-6 and TRBJ1-1; 8 bases match TRBD1. CDR1 and CDR2 from the germline V gene are MNHNY and SVGAGI (reference sequence). The CDR3 extends over 13 amino acids. This CDR3 is CGGITGGTTEAFF. CDR3 DNA: TGTGGCGGCATCACAGGGGGGACTACTGAAGCTTTCTTT.

As DNA, the CDR3 is TGTGGTAGCAGAAGGACAGGACCTAACACCGGGGAGCTGTTTTTT. It encodes CGSRRTGPNTGELFF. V and J are TRBV6-1 and TRBJ2-2; 7 bases align to TRBD1. Germline V gives CDR1 MNHNS, CDR2 SASEGT. The CDR3 totals 15 residues.

Note on this clonotype: At one end, the junction sequence differs from germline, possibly due to a read error. The CDR3 spells CSVEGQGVGGIQCF. CDR3 nucleotide sequence: TGCAGCGTTGAGGGGCAGGGTGTTGGGGGCATTCAGTGCTTC. This chain links TRBV29-1 with TRBJ2-4; tentatively, D is TRBD1 (6 bases). The CDR3 extends over 14 amino acids. From germline, CDR1 is SQVTM and CDR2 ANQGSEA.

This clonotype occurred a few times. The chain recombines TRBV7-2 with TRBJ2-3; TRBD2 aligns across 8 bases. The CDR3 contains 14 residues. The ends lost 11 bases at V and 11 bases at J; junction bases unmatched: 18. Germline assignment: CDR1 SGHTA and CDR2 FQGNSA. The CDR3 sequence: CASRGGRQPGGQYF. Here the CDR3 DNA reads TGTGCCTCTAGGGGCGGGAGGCAACCCGGGGGGCAGTATTTT.

The chain carries TRBV6-1 and TRBJ2-7; TRBD1 or TRBD2 may be the D gene (5 bases each). The germline V gene encodes CDR1 MNHNS and CDR2 SASEGT. V shed 8 bases and J shed 4 bases, with 18 bases lying between them. This CDR3 spans 14 amino acids. The CDR3, as DNA: TGTGCCAGCGTAACACCGGGACCAAAGTACGAGCAGTACGTC. Amino acid sequence: CASVTPGPKYEQYV.

This clonotype was counted ten times or more. The chain recombines TRBV6-2 or TRBV6-3 with TRBJ1-5; tentatively, D is TRBD1 (5 bases). V was cut by 7 bases and J by 5 bases, with 15 bases left in between. Germline V gene sequence: CDR1 MNHEY, CDR2 SVGEGT. The CDR3 is 14 amino acids. The CDR3 is CASTLVKGDQPQHF. For the CDR3, the DNA is TGTGCCAGCACCCTGGTGAAAGGGGATCAGCCCCAGCATTTT.

This clonotype occurred once. The chain carries TRBV11-2 and TRBJ2-7; D tentatively fits TRBD1 or TRBD2 (5 bases each). The CDR3 consists of 16 residues. The V gene's germline CDR1 is SGHAT and CDR2 FQNNGV. Trimming cost V 4 bases and J 5 bases, with 21 bases left between them. The CDR3 loop is CASSSLGAVTSDEQYF. DNA of the CDR3: TGTGCCAGCAGCTCTCTCGGGGCGGTAACTTCCGACGAGCAGTACTTC. Filled out from reference TRBV11-2 and TRBJ2-7, the complete variable domain reads EAGVAQSPRYKIIEKRQSVAFWCNPISGHATLYWYQQILGQGPKLLIQFQNNGVVDDSQLPKDRFSAERLKGVDSTLKIQPAKLEDSAVYLCASSSLGAVTSDEQYFGPGTRLTVT.

This clonotype was counted a few times. An end of the junction differs from the germline gene, which may be a read error. This chain links TRBV6-1 with TRBJ2-7; D is undetermined. Germline loops: CDR1 MNHNS, CDR2 SASEGT. CDR3 size: 11 residues. CDR3 protein: CASSDGCEQYF. CDR3 nucleotide sequence: TGTGCCAGTAGTGACGGCTGCGAGCAGTACTTC.

A note on this clonotype: An end of the junction does not agree with germline; a read error may underlie this. The J gene is TRBJ2-1, the V gene TRBV6-4, with 9 nucleotides matching TRBD2. The germline gives CDR1 MRHNA, CDR2 SNTAGT. The CDR3 contains 14 residues. The CDR3 region has the DNA TGTGCCAGTAGTCTGAGCGGGGGGTACAGTGAGCAGTTCTTC. Its translation: CASSLSGGYSEQFF.

To note about this clonotype: Possible read error: a much larger clone is one base away. The chain employs TRBV11-2 and TRBJ2-5; D ambiguous. This CDR3 is built from 14 residues. V lost 3 bases, J lost 2 bases, and 10 bases lay in between. Germline-derived CDR1 and CDR2 are SGHAT and FQNNGV. Written as DNA, the CDR3 is TGTGCCAGCAGCTTCAGCGTGGGACAAGAGACCCAGTACTTC. Translated: CASSFSVGQETQYF.

The gene calls are TRBV4-1 and TRBJ1-1, with D possibly matching TRBD1 (5 bases). The CDR3 extends over 15 amino acids. CDR1 MGHRA and CDR2 YSYEKL come from the germline V gene. V lost 6 bases and J lost 1, with 15 bases in between. The CDR3 coding sequence is TGCGCCAGCAGACACGCCGGGACTGCGAACACTGAAGCTTTCTTT. Translation gives CASRHAGTANTEAFF.

As regards this clonotype: A much larger clone lies a single base off, so this may be a read error. This sequence joins TRBV11-2 and TRBJ2-1, with D possibly being TRBD1 or TRBD2 (5 bases each). Trimming shortened V by 3 bases and J by 11 bases, and 11 bases separated the two germline ends. Germline V gives CDR1 SGHAT, CDR2 FQNNGV. The CDR3 loop spans 12 amino acids. The CDR3 sequence: CASSLGVRKQFF. The DNA for the CDR3 is TGTGCCAGCAGCTTGGGGGTACGTAAGCAGTTCTTC.

This sequence joins TRBV11-2 and TRBJ2-2, with D possibly TRBD2 on 6 matching bases. The CDR3 is made up of 17 amino acids. Per the germline V gene, CDR1 is SGHAT and CDR2 is FQNNGV. CDR3 protein: CYSSLPLGGANTGELFF. In DNA form, the CDR3 reads TGTTACAGCAGCTTACCATTAGGAGGGGCGAACACCGGGGAGCTGTTTTTT.